What follows is one T cell receptor beta chain and its context. Germline V gives CDR1 MGHRA, CDR2 YSYEKL. The CDR3 is made up of 16 amino acids. The V gene lost 5 bases and the J gene lost 3 bases, with 19 bases spanning the gap. CMV status came from CD4+ T cell IFNgamma after overnight CMV lysate stimulation of fresh PBMCs. CD4 T cells were positively selected, then CD8 T cells from the CD4-negative fraction. Four subsets defined by CD45RA and CD27 were sorted after CD3, CD4, CD8 and live/dead staining. The sample is drawn from a study of naive and memory T cell subsets. The beta constant-region primer was an equimolar mix of two oligonucleotides covering TRBC1 and TRBC2. MiXCR, run by TCRdb on the UMI-ligation and nested PCR reads, gives a single entry per CDR3 protein. The table lists around 160,000 distinct CDR3 sequences, over 15% of them singletons.

The chain joins TRBV4-1 to TRBJ2-5; D might be TRBD2 (7 bases). The source of this sequence is a human donor in good health. Sequenced material: naive CD4+ T cells from blood. CDR3 DNA: TGCGCCAGCAGCTGGGGGGGGGGGCGGAACAAAGAGACCCAGTACTTC. Translated, it gives CASSWGGGRNKETQYF.